The clone carrying this TCR beta chain was seen only once. This sample stems from a study of blood T cell repertoires in COVID-19. Background on the study: Acute-phase and convalescent COVID-19 samples originated in the United States, Italy and Spain.

The V gene lost 4 bases and the J gene lost 2 bases, with 14 bases spanning the gap. The CDR3 consists of 15 residues. Germline CDR1 is SGHRS and CDR2 is YFSETQ. Clones were read by immunoSEQ multiplex PCR, and TCRdb kept only the in-frame ones, dropping some. The sample has roughly 180,000 clones; under 85% are singletons. Sample: peripheral blood. The source is a man aged 55-75 years who had recovered from COVID-19. This chain uses TRBV5-1 with TRBJ2-3, with D possibly matching TRBD1 (6 bases). The CDR3 DNA reads as TGCGCCAGCAGCGGGACAACCCCATTCACAGATACGCAGTATTTT. Its translation is CASSGTTPFTDTQYF.